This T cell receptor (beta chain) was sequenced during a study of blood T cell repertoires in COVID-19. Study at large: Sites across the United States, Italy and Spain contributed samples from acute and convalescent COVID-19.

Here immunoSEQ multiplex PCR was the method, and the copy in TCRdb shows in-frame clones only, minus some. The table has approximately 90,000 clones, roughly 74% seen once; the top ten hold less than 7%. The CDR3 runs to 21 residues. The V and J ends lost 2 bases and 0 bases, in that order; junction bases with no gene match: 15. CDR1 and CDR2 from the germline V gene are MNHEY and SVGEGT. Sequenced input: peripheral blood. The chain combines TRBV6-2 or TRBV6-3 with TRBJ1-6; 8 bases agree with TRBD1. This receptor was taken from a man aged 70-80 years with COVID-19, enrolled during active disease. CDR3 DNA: TGTGCCAGCAGTTACCCTTCGGGACAGGCAGCTACGAGCTCCTATAATTCACCCCTCCACTTT. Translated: CASSYPSGQAATSSYNSPLHF.